This is a list of T cell receptor beta chains from one sample in a study of blood T cell repertoires in COVID-19. Clones were read by immunoSEQ multiplex PCR, and TCRdb kept only the in-frame ones, dropping some. The sample includes more than 200,000 clones, more than 70% of them seen just once. Sequencing was performed on peripheral blood. The receptors were sampled from a woman aged 40 to 55 who had recovered from COVID-19. Both conserved end residues are part of each CDR3. A D gene is named only where the DNA matches it firmly. Not all rows give a size; the values are once, few, many and, for expanded clones, a class.

d_call j_call v_call clone_size cdr3_aa cdr3_nt
TRBD1 TRBJ2-3 TRBV28 - CASSSPGQGSDTQYF TGTGCCAGCAGTTCCCCGGGACAGGGATCAGATACGCAGTATTTT
TRBD2 TRBJ2-7 TRBV4-2 - CASSQLLAGEPYEQYF TGTGCCAGCAGCCAACTACTAGCGGGGGAACCCTACGAGCAGTACTTC
TRBD1 TRBJ1-2 TRBV7-2 - CASSIGDRNYGYTF TGTGCCAGCAGCATAGGGGACAGGAACTATGGCTACACCTTC
TRBD1 TRBJ1-5 TRBV19 - CASSWDRENQPQHF TGTGCCAGTAGCTGGGACAGGGAAAATCAGCCCCAGCATTTT
TRBD1 TRBJ2-7 TRBV5-5 - CASSFYQTGSYEQYF TGTGCCAGCAGCTTTTATCAGACAGGGTCCTACGAGCAGTACTTC
TRBD1 TRBJ1-5 TRBV24-1 medium-sized CASQSTGPNQPQHF TGTGCCTCCCAATCGACAGGGCCGAATCAGCCCCAGCATTTT
TRBD1 TRBJ1-5 TRBV15 - CATSRDPGTGVNQPQHF TGTGCCACCAGCAGAGATCCTGGAACAGGGGTAAATCAGCCCCAGCATTTT
TRBD1 TRBJ1-2 TRBV9 - CASSFDRGGYGYTF TGTGCCAGCAGCTTCGACAGGGGAGGATATGGCTACACCTTC
TRBD2 TRBJ2-1 TRBV3-1/TRBV3-2 - CASSLTSGSSNEQFF TGTGCCAGCAGCTTGACTAGCGGGAGTTCAAATGAGCAGTTCTTC
- TRBJ1-2 TRBV25-1 - CASRPPGNGYGYTF TGTGCCAGCAGGCCCCCCGGGAATGGGTATGGCTACACCTTC
- TRBJ1-1 TRBV7-9 - CASSLAWGRGTEAFF TGTGCCAGCAGCTTAGCGTGGGGCCGCGGCACTGAAGCTTTCTTT
- TRBJ1-2 TRBV2 once CASSANTGYGYTF TGTGCCAGCAGTGCCAACACAGGGTATGGCTACACCTTC
TRBD1 TRBJ1-4 TRBV6-5 - CASSSDRGKLFF TGTGCCAGCAGTTCGGACAGGGGGAAACTGTTTTTT
TRBD1 TRBJ1-4 TRBV6-6 - CASRDTGGEKLFF TGTGCCAGCAGAGACACAGGGGGTGAAAAACTGTTTTTT
TRBD1 TRBJ2-5 TRBV19 - CASTHTGAETQYF TGTGCCAGTACTCATACAGGGGCGGAGACCCAGTACTTC
TRBD2 TRBJ2-7 TRBV6-5 - CASRFGGSYEQYF TGTGCCAGCCGTTTCGGGGGGTCCTACGAGCAGTACTTC
TRBD1 TRBJ1-5 TRBV9 - CASGDRTNQPQHF TGTGCCAGCGGGGACAGAACAAATCAGCCCCAGCATTTT
- TRBJ2-5 TRBV4-3 - CASSQALALRGRPKETQYF TGCGCCAGCAGCCAAGCGCTAGCCTTAAGAGGGCGTCCCAAAGAGACCCAGTACTTC
- TRBJ1-5 TRBV24-1 - CATSDYREFQPQHF TGTGCCACCAGTGATTACAGGGAGTTCCAGCCCCAGCATTTT
- TRBJ1-2 TRBV7-2 - CASSLPGVYGYTF TGTGCCAGCAGCTTACCAGGGGTCTATGGCTACACCTTC
TRBD1 TRBJ1-5 TRBV6-6 - CASSYEGGAGQPQHF TGTGCCAGCAGTTACGAAGGGGGCGCAGGCCAGCCCCAGCATTTT
- TRBJ2-7 TRBV6-6 - CASSYSPPQDYEQYF TGTGCCAGCAGTTATTCCCCTCCACAGGACTACGAGCAGTACTTC
TRBD2 TRBJ2-3 TRBV7-2 - CASSRVAGETDTQYF TGTGCCAGCAGCCGGGTAGCGGGAGAGACAGATACGCAGTATTTT
- TRBJ2-3 TRBV3-1/TRBV3-2 - CASSHRRSYTQYF TGTGCCAGCAGCCACCGCCGGTCGTATACGCAGTATTTT
TRBD2 TRBJ2-1 TRBV6-2/TRBV6-3 - CASSYPGLASLDNEQFF TGTGCCAGCAGTTACCCGGGACTAGCGAGCCTAGACAATGAGCAGTTCTTC
TRBD1 TRBJ2-3 TRBV2 once CASSELSARDRDTDTQYF TGTGCCAGCAGTGAACTGTCGGCCCGGGACAGGGACACAGATACGCAGTATTTT
- TRBJ2-3 TRBV11-2 - CASSWGADTQYF TGTGCCAGCAGCTGGGGGGCAGATACGCAGTATTTT
- TRBJ2-1 TRBV7-3 - CASSLTSSSYNEQFF TGTGCCAGCAGCCTAACTAGTAGCTCCTACAATGAGCAGTTCTTC
- TRBJ2-3 TRBV14 - CASSQDGSATQYF TGTGCCAGCAGCCAAGATGGGAGTGCTACGCAGTATTTT
TRBD1 TRBJ1-2 TRBV7-2 - CASSLGTGNYGYTF TGTGCCAGCAGCCTTGGGACAGGGAACTATGGCTACACCTTC
TRBD1 TRBJ2-3 TRBV3-1/TRBV3-2 - CASSQGSQGAADTQYF TGTGCCAGCAGCCAAGGGTCACAGGGGGCAGCAGATACGCAGTATTTT
TRBD1 TRBJ1-2 TRBV6-5 - CASRGTVANYGYTF TGTGCCAGCAGAGGGACAGTTGCTAACTATGGCTACACCTTC
TRBD1 TRBJ2-2 TRBV18 once CASSQTQGPGGELFF TGTGCCAGCTCGCAGACACAGGGGCCGGGCGGGGAGCTGTTTTTT